The present entry profiles one TCR beta chain with its context. The antigen is unknown. The CDR3 loop spans 16 amino acids. Germline V CDR1 and CDR2: SNHLY, FYNNEI. The data derive from a study of cytomegalovirus exposure and HLA in healthy donors. Study in general: Findings of an earlier analysis included 110 million or so unique TCR beta sequences from around 180 million T cells. General study results and limits: Later analysis demonstrated an association between a missense DCLRE1C variant and TCR beta V- and J-gene trimming. Available immune exposure information covered CMV serostatus only. It was confirmed in vitro that a few of the CMV-associated chains were specific for CMV antigens.

With 60 Vbeta and 13 Jbeta primers, the PCR was carried out. Assay: immunoSEQ multiplex PCR; the TCRdb copy retains only in-frame clones and omits some. Altogether more than 130,000 clones are present, about 70% being singletons, with the ten largest covering around 3.7%. The genes are TRBV2 and TRBJ2-5, with D possibly matching TRBD1 (6 bases). The end of the DNA is better explained by TRBJ2-7, so the J call may be wrong. The sequencing sample was made of PBMCs. This TCR was recovered from a man aged 18 to 29 in good health and CMV-seronegative. Here the CDR3 reads CASSDPSGHPSYEQYF. The CDR3, as DNA: TGTGCCAGCAGTGATCCTTCGGGACATCCCTCCTACGAGCAGTACTTC.